This record covers a single T cell receptor (beta chain). The sample comes from a study of TIL therapy for anti-PD-1-resistant metastatic lung cancer. Study background: Most patients had lung adenocarcinoma; a few tumors were EGFR-mutant, two ALK-rearranged; half smoked currently or formerly.

Germline CDR1 is MNHNY and CDR2 is SVGAGI (reference sequence). This CDR3 contains 12 residues. The V and J ends lost 0 bases and 9 bases, in that order; junction bases with no gene match: 1. This sample's time point: pre-treatment sample, taken before nivolumab and TIL therapy. Patients were adults with stage 4 NSCLC. This was the immunoSEQ v3 assay. Survey-level samples got about 2 million read pairs; deep-level samples got 5-6 million. Method: immunoSEQ multiplex PCR; TCRdb's copy keeps in-frame clones and lacks some. The data show some 50,000 clones, around 80% seen once. The chain joins TRBV6-6 to TRBJ2-7; 8 nucleotides line up with TRBD2. Material: blood, obtained at baseline. The clonotype comes from a man between 65 and 80 years old with non-small cell lung cancer. The CDR3 spells CASSYSGLAQYF. In DNA form, the CDR3 reads TGTGCCAGCAGTTACTCAGGACTAGCGCAGTACTTC.